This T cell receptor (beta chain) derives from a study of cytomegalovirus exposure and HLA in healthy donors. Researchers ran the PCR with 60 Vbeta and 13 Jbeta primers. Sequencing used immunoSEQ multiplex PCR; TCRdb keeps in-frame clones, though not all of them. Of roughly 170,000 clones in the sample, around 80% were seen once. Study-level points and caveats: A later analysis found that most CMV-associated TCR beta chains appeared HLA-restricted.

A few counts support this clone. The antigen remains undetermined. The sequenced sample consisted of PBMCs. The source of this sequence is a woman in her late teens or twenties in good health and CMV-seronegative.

The CDR3 sequence: CASSPLDSEAGAFF. The CDR3 DNA reads TGTGCCAGCTCACCTTTGGACAGTGAGGCGGGAGCTTTCTTT. V usage is TRBV18 and J usage is TRBJ1-1, with D maybe TRBD1 (6 bases). The CDR3 runs 14 residues. Looked up from germline, CDR1 is KGHSH and CDR2 is LQKENI. V lost 3 bases to trimming and J lost 10 bases, with 18 bases between them.